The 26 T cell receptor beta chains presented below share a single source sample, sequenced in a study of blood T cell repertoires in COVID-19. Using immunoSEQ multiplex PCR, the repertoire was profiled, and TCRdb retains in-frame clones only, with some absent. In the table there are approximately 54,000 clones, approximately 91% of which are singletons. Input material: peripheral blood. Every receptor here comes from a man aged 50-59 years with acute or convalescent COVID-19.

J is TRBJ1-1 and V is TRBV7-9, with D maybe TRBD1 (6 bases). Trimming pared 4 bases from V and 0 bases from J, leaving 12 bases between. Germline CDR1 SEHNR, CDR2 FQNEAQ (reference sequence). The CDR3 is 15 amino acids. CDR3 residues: CASSSQQGLNTEAFF. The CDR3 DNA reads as TGTGCCAGCAGCTCGCAACAGGGATTGAACACTGAAGCTTTCTTT.

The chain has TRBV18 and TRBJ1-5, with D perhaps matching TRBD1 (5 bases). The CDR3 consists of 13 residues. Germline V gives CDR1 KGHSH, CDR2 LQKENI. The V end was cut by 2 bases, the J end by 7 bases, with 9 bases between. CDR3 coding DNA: TGTGCCAGCTCACCAGGGGGGATGCAGCCCCAGCATTTT. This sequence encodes CASSPGGMQPQHF.

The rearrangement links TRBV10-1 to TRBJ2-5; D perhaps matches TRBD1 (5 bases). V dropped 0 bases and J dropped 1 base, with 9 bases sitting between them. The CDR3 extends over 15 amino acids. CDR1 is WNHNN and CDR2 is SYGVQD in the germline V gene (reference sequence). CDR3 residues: CASSESGATQETQYF. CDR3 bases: TGCGCCAGCAGTGAGTCAGGGGCGACCCAAGAGACCCAGTACTTC.

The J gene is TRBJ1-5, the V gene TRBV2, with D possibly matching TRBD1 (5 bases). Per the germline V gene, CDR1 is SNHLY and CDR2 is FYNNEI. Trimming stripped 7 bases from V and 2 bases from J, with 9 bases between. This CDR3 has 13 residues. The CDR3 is CASNVRGNQPQHF. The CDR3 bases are TGTGCCAGCAATGTCAGGGGCAATCAGCCCCAGCATTTT.

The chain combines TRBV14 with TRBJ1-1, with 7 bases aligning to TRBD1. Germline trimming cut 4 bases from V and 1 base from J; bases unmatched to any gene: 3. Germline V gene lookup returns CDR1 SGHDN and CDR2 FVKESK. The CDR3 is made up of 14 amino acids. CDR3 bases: TGTGCCAGCAGCCTTGACAGGGCGAACACTGAAGCTTTCTTT. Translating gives CASSLDRANTEAFF.

The CDR3 loop reads CASSLVGAGAYGYTF. The CDR3 region has the DNA TGTGCCAGCAGCTTAGTGGGGGCAGGGGCCTATGGCTACACCTTC. The rearrangement joins TRBV7-2 to TRBJ1-2, with D perhaps matching TRBD1 (6 bases). The CDR3 covers 15 residues. Germline lookup yields CDR1 SGHTA and CDR2 FQGNSA. The germline V and J ends were trimmed by 1 base and 4 bases, with 13 bases remaining between them.

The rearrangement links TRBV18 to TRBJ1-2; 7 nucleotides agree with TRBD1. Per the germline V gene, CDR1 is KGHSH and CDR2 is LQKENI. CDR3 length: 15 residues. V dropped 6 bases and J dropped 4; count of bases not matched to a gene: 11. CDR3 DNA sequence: TGTGCCAGCTCGCAAAAACAGGGGATTAGCTATGGCTACACCTTC. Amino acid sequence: CASSQKQGISYGYTF.

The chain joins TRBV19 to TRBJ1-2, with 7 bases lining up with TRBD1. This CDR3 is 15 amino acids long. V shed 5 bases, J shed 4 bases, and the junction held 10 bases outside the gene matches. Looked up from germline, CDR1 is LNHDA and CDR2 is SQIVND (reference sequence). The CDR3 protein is CASSSVGQDRYGYTF. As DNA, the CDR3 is TGTGCCAGTAGTTCTGTAGGACAGGACCGCTATGGCTACACCTTC.

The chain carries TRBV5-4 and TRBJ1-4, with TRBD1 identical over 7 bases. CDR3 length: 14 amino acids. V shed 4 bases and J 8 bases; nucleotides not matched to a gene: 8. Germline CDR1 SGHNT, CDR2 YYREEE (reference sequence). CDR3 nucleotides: TGTGCCAGCAGCACAGGACAGGCGGCGGAAAAACTGTTTTTT. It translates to CASSTGQAAEKLFF.

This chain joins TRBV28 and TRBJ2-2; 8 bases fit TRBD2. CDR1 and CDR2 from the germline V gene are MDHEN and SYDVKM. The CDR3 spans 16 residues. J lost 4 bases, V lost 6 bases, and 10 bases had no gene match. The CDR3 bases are TGTGCCAGCAGCGGTATAGCGGGAAGGAGCACCGGGGAGCTGTTTTTT. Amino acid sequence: CASSGIAGRSTGELFF.

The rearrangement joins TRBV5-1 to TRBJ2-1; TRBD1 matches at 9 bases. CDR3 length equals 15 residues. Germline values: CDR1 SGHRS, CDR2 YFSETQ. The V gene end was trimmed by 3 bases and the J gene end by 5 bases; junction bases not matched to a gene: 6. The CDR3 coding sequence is TGCGCCAGCAGCTCCGGGACAGGGATGCACAATGAGCAGTTCTTC. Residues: CASSSGTGMHNEQFF.

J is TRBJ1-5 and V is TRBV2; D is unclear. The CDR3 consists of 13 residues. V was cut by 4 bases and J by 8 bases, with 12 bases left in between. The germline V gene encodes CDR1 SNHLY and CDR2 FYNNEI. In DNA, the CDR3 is TGTGCCAGCAGTGGAGTGGGTCGGGAGCCCCAGCATTTT. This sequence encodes CASSGVGREPQHF.

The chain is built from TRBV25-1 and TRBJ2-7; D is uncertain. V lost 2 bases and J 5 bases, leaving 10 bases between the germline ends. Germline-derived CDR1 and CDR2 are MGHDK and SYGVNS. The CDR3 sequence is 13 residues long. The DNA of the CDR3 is TGTGCCAGCAGTGAACCAGGCAACCACGAGCAGTACTTC. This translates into CASSEPGNHEQYF.

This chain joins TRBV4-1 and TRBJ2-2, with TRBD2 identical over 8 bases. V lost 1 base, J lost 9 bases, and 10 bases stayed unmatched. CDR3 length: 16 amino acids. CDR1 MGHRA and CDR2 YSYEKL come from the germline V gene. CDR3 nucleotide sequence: TGCGCCAGCAGCCAAGTCGGGGGGGCCGGAACCTGGGAGCTGTTTTTT. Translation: CASSQVGGAGTWELFF.

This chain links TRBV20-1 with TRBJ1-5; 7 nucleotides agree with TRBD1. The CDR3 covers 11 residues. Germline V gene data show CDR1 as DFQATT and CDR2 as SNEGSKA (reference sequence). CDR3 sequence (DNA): TGCACCGGAGGGGGCCTAGAACCCCAGCATTTT. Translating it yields CTGGGLEPQHF.

CDR3 loop: CASSMASPNEQFF. In DNA form, the CDR3 reads TGTGCCAGTAGTATGGCTAGCCCCAATGAGCAGTTCTTC. V and J are TRBV19 and TRBJ2-1, with a weak D call TRBD2 (5 bases). This CDR3 is built from 13 residues. Germline CDR1 is LNHDA and CDR2 is SQIVND (reference sequence). V gave up 3 bases and J gave up 6 bases, with 9 bases separating them.

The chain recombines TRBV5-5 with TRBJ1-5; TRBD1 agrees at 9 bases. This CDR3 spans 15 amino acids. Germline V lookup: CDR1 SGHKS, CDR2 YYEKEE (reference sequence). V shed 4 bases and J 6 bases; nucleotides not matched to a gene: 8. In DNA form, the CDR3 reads TGTGCCAGCAGCCCTTGGACAGGGGAGGGTCAGCCCCAGCATTTT. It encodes CASSPWTGEGQPQHF.

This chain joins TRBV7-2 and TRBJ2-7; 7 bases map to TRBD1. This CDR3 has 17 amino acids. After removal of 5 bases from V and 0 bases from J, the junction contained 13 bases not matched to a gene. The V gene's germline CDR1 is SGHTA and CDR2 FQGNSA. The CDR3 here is CASSIPTGAVFSYEQYF. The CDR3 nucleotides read TGTGCCAGCAGCATACCCACAGGGGCCGTCTTCTCCTACGAGCAGTACTTC.

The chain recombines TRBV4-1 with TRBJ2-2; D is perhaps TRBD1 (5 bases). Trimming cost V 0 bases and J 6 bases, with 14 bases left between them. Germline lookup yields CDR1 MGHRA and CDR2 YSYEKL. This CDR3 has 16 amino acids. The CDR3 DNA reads TGCGCCAGCAGCCAAGAGGTAACACAGGCTTCCGGGGAGCTGTTTTTT. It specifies CASSQEVTQASGELFF.

The CDR3, as DNA: TGTGCCAGCAGGACTTCGGGGGCGGGAGGGCCGAGAGATACGCAGTATTTT. Protein sequence: CASRTSGAGGPRDTQYF. The chain uses TRBV27 and TRBJ2-3; TRBD2 matches at 9 bases. The CDR3 is made up of 17 amino acids. Germline V gene sequence: CDR1 MNHEY, CDR2 SMNVEV (reference sequence). V trimming: 6 bases; J trimming: 5 bases; junction bases outside the gene matches: 15.

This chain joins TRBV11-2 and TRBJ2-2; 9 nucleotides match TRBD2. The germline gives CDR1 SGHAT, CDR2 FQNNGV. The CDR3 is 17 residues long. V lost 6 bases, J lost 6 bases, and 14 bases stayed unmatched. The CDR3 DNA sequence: TGTGCCAGCAGTTTTAGAGGAGCGGGAGGCCGTCCCGGGGAGCTGTTTTTT. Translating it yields CASSFRGAGGRPGELFF.

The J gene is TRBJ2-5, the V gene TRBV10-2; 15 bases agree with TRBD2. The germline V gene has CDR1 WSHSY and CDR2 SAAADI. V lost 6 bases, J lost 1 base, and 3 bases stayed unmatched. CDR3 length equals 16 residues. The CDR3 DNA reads TGCGCCAGCAGGAAGGGACTAGCGGGGGGCCAAGAGACCCAGTACTTC. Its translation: CASRKGLAGGQETQYF.

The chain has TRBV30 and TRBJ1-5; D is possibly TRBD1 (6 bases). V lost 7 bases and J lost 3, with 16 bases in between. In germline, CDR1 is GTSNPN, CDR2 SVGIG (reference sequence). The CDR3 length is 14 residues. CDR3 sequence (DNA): TGTGCCTTCGAAACTCAGGGGAACAATCAGCCCCAGCATTTT. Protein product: CAFETQGNNQPQHF.

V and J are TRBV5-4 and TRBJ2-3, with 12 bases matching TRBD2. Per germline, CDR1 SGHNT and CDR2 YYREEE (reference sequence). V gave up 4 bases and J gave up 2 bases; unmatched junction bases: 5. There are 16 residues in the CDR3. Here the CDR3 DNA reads TGTGCCAGCAGCCTCAGACTAGCGGGGGTCACAGATACGCAGTATTTT. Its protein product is CASSLRLAGVTDTQYF.

This CDR3 reads CASSPIAGGGEQYF. DNA for the CDR3: TGTGCCAGCAGCCCTATAGCGGGAGGGGGCGAGCAGTACTTC. The rearrangement uses TRBV7-9 and TRBJ2-7; 11 positions match TRBD2. This CDR3 has 14 amino acids. V lost 5 bases to trimming and J lost 6 bases; unmatched junction nucleotides: 6. Germline CDR1 is SEHNR and CDR2 is FQNEAQ (reference sequence).

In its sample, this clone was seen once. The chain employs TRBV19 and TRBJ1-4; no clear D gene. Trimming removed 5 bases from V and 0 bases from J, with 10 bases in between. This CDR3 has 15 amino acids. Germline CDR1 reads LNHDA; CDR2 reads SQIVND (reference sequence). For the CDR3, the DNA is TGTGCCAGTAGTTTCTACTCTGCAACTAATGAAAAACTGTTTTTT. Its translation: CASSFYSATNEKLFF.